The clone carrying this T cell receptor beta chain was detected a few times. This sample is drawn from a study of shared clonotypes between healthy human individuals. Libraries were prepared by immunoSEQ multiplex PCR; TCRdb keeps only in-frame clonotypes and omits some of them. This sample has around 440,000 clones; roughly 80% occur once, and the top ten carry about 11%. The length of the CDR3 is 14 residues. Per germline, CDR1 SGDLS and CDR2 YYNGEE. Losses at the gene ends were 0 bases for V and 12 bases for J; bases not matched to a gene: 9. This sequence was found in a woman aged 40 to 49 in good health. Some clones in this sample may be carry-over from other donors' samples. This chain connects TRBV9 to TRBJ2-1, with TRBD2 identical over 7 bases. Sequenced input: PBMCs. CDR3 in DNA: TGTGCCAGCAGCGTAGACACACTGGCGGGAGTGCAGTTCTTC. Amino acids: CASSVDTLAGVQFF.